The clone carrying this T cell receptor (beta chain) was detected many times. Its antigen is unidentified. The data belong to a study of T cells in Graves' hyperthyroidism and ophthalmopathy. Study as a whole: Peripheral blood was collected at initial diagnosis, before any treatment. Study conclusions and caveats: Blood shared most expanded thyroid clonotypes above 0.001.

V was pared by 4 bases and J by 6 bases, with 6 bases of the junction left unmatched. Looked up from germline, CDR1 is SGHRS and CDR2 is YFSETQ. The CDR3 runs 15 residues. Amplification yielded TCR beta CDR3 regions, with RNA transcripts as the source. In the first-round RT-PCR of the TCR CDR3, the HTBI primer set was used. Using its own MiXCR run on the multiplex PCR reads, TCRdb lists one record per CDR3 protein. The profile shows 300,000 to 500,000 distinct CDR3 sequences, approximately 15% of them singletons. With a duration under 2 months, the hyperthyroidism was newly diagnosed in patients aged 18 to 65. Every diagnosis used clinical symptoms, serum thyroxine and TRAb, thyroid ultrasound and orbital computed tomography.

The sequence was collected from a woman aged 25 to 39 with Graves' hyperthyroidism. The rearrangement joins TRBV5-1 to TRBJ2-7; 14 bases align to TRBD2. The sample taken for sequencing was blood. CDR3 DNA sequence: TGCGCCAGCAGCATCCGACTAGCGGGAGGGCCCGAGCAGTACTTC. It yields the protein CASSIRLAGGPEQYF.